These T cell receptor beta chains were read from a single sample in a study of shared clonotypes between healthy human individuals. The protocol was immunoSEQ multiplex PCR, while the TCRdb copy is restricted to in-frame clones and leaves out a portion. The sample has approximately 460,000 clones; roughly four fifths are singletons. The sample comprised PBMCs. All receptors derive from a woman in her 40s in good health. Some clones in this sample may be carry-over from other donors' samples. Each CDR3 is given with its conserved first and last residue. Each record gives: D gene, J gene, clone size, V gene, CDR3 DNA, CDR3 protein. D genes are given only for firm matches. Size is stated for part of the rows, as once, few or many counts, or as a class when the clone is expanded.

>TRBD1|TRBJ2-7|NA|TRBV5-4
TGTGCCAGCAGCTTGGTGGGTTTTTGGGACAGGGGGGACGAGCAGTACTTC
CASSLVGFWDRGDEQYF
>TRBD1|TRBJ1-2|NA|TRBV6-5
TGTGCCAGCAGGAAGGGACAGGGATATGGCTACACCTTC
CASRKGQGYGYTF
>TRBD2|TRBJ2-5|NA|TRBV5-6
TGTGCCAGCAGCTTGGACGGGGGGAGGCGAGAGACCCAGTACTTC
CASSLDGGRRETQYF
>NA|TRBJ2-3|NA|TRBV29-1
TGCAGCGTTGAAGATTTCGGGAGTCGCACAGATACGCAGTATTTT
CSVEDFGSRTDTQYF
>NA|TRBJ1-2|NA|TRBV28
TGTGCCAGCAGGACGGGATATGGCTACACCTTC
CASRTGYGYTF
>NA|TRBJ2-1|NA|TRBV28
TGTGCCAGCAGTTTACTACACAATGAGCAGTTCTTC
CASSLLHNEQFF
>NA|TRBJ2-7|NA|TRBV5-6
TGTGCCAGCAGCTTATCGGGGTATACCTACGAGCAGTACTTC
CASSLSGYTYEQYF
>NA|TRBJ2-7|once|TRBV29-1
TGCAGCGTTGGGGAACGCACCTACGAGCAGTACTTC
CSVGERTYEQYF
>NA|TRBJ2-7|NA|TRBV6-5
TGTGCCAGCAGTCCAAGTGGGGGCGAGCAGTACTTC
CASSPSGGEQYF
>TRBD1|TRBJ2-2|NA|TRBV7-2
TGTGCCAGCAGCCCCCGGACAGGCCCGAACACCGGGGAGCTGTTTTTT
CASSPRTGPNTGELFF
>NA|TRBJ1-4|once|TRBV27
NA
CASSFLADEKLFF
>NA|TRBJ2-1|NA|TRBV6-1
TGTGCCAGCAGTGGGCTGGTTGAGCAGTTCTTC
CASSGLVEQFF
>TRBD2|TRBJ2-7|NA|TRBV5-1
TGCGCCAGCAGCTTGAGGTTAGCGGGAGGGCCGCGGGAGCAGTACTTC
CASSLRLAGGPREQYF
>NA|TRBJ1-3|NA|TRBV5-1
TGCGCCAGCAGCTTGGATGTGGTAGGCTCTGGAAACACCATATATTTT
CASSLDVVGSGNTIYF
>TRBD2|TRBJ2-5|NA|TRBV5-1
TGCGCCAGCAGCCCCCTAGCGGGAAGAGAGACCCAGTACTTC
CASSPLAGRETQYF
>TRBD2|TRBJ2-3|NA|TRBV29-1
TGCAGCGTTGGCTTAGCGGGAACCACAGATACGCAGTATTTT
CSVGLAGTTDTQYF
>TRBD1|TRBJ1-4|NA|TRBV6-1
TGTGCTTCAGGGGGCCCACATAATGAAAAACTGTTTTTT
CASGGPHNEKLFF
>NA|TRBJ2-7|NA|TRBV30
TGTGCCTGGAGCGGGACTTACGAGCAGTACTTC
CAWSGTYEQYF
>NA|TRBJ1-2|many|TRBV10-3
TGTGCCATCAGTGTGTTAGGGGACTATGGCTACACCTTC
CAISVLGDYGYTF
>TRBD1|TRBJ1-1|NA|TRBV27
TGTGCCAGCGGTCGGGCAGGGGGGACTGAAGCTTTCTTT
CASGRAGGTEAFF
>NA|TRBJ1-1|many|TRBV7-9
TGTGCCAGCAGCTTAGGGGCTGGACGTCTGAACACTGAAGCTTTCTTT
CASSLGAGRLNTEAFF
>NA|TRBJ2-1|NA|TRBV7-8
TGTGCCAGCAGCCTAGCTCCCGGGACTTCTTCCTACAATGAGCAGTTCTTC
CASSLAPGTSSYNEQFF
>NA|TRBJ2-5|many|TRBV18
TGTGCCAGTACCCCCGGGACGACCAGGGAGACCCAGTACTTC
CASTPGTTRETQYF
>NA|TRBJ1-4|NA|TRBV7-3
TGTGCCAGCAGCTTAACCTTTAGGACAGTAAATGAAAAACTGTTTTTT
CASSLTFRTVNEKLFF
>NA|TRBJ1-2|NA|TRBV27
TGTGCCAGCAGCCTTGGGGGCGGTGTAGGCGGCTACACCTTC
CASSLGGGVGGYTF
>NA|TRBJ1-1|few|TRBV19
TGTGCCAGTAGTGTAACAGCTAACACTGAAGCTTTCTTT
CASSVTANTEAFF
>NA|TRBJ1-5|few|TRBV6-5
TGTGCCAGCAGTTCGCTGAATAGCAATCAGCCCCAGCATTTT
CASSSLNSNQPQHF
>NA|TRBJ1-1|NA|TRBV28
TGTGCCAGCGCCGATAGAGGGAGGAACACTGAAGCTTTCTTT
CASADRGRNTEAFF
>TRBD2|TRBJ2-3|many|TRBV4-2
TGTGCCAGCAGCCGATTCCTGGGGGGGGGAGGCTACACAGATACGCAGTATTTT
CASSRFLGGGGYTDTQYF
>NA|TRBJ1-6|NA|TRBV30
TGTGCCTGGAGTGTGGGTCAAGCGAATTCACCCCTCCACTTT
CAWSVGQANSPLHF
>TRBD1|TRBJ2-1|NA|TRBV11-2
TGTGCCAGCAGCCCCGGACAGGGGGCTAGAAATGAGCAGTTCTTC
CASSPGQGARNEQFF
>NA|TRBJ1-1|NA|TRBV7-9
TGTGCCAGCATCGCCGACAGATCGAACACTGAAGCTTTCTTT
CASIADRSNTEAFF
>NA|TRBJ1-2|NA|TRBV29-1
TGCAGCGTCCGTGAGGGCGAGGTCTATGGCTACACCTTC
CSVREGEVYGYTF
>TRBD1|TRBJ2-2|NA|TRBV5-6
TGTGCCAGCAGCTCCGGGACAGGACTAAACACCGGGGAGCTGTTTTTT
CASSSGTGLNTGELFF
>TRBD1|TRBJ2-7|few|TRBV5-4
TGTGCCAGCAGCCTGGGACAGGGTAGGTCGGACTACGAGCAGTACTTC
CASSLGQGRSDYEQYF
>NA|TRBJ1-3|NA|TRBV30
TGTGCCTGGAGTGTAAACAAGGCTGGAAACACCATATATTTT
CAWSVNKAGNTIYF
>NA|TRBJ1-1|few|TRBV20-1
TGCAGTGCTATCGGGGGGCAAGAAGCTTTCTTT
CSAIGGQEAFF
>TRBD2|TRBJ2-3|NA|TRBV19
TGTGCCAGTAGTATCCGGGAGGCGCAGTATTTT
CASSIREAQYF